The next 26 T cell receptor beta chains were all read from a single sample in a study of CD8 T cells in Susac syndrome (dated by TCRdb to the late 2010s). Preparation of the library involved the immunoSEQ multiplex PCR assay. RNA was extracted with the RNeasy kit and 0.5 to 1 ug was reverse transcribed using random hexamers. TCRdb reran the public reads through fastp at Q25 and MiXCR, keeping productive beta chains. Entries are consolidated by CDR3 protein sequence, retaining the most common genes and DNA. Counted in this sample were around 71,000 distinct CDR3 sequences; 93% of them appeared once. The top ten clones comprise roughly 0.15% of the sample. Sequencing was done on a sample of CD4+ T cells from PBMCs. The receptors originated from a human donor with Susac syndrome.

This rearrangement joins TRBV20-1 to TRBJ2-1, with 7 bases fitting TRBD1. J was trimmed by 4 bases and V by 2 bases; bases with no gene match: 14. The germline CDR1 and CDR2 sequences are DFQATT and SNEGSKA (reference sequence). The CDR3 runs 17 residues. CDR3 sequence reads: CSARSTGPQGFYNEQFF. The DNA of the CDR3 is TGCAGTGCTAGATCGACAGGGCCGCAGGGATTTTACAATGAGCAGTTCTTC.

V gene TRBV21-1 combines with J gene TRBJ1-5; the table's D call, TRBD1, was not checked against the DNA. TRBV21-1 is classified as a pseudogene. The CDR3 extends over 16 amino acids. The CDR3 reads CASSPARTGKNQPQHF. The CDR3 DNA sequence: TGTGCCAGCTCACCCGCTAGGACAGGGAAAAATCAGCCCCAGCATTTT.

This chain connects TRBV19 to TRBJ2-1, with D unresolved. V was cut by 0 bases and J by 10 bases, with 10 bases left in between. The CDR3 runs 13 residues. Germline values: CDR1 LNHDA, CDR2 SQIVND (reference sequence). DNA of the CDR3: TGTGCCAGTAGTATAGATCGGAGCTGGGAGCAGTTCTTC. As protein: CASSIDRSWEQFF.

The CDR3 loop is CASSQDEGRSEKLFF. In DNA form, the CDR3 reads TGTGCCAGCAGCCAAGACGAGGGAAGGAGTGAAAAACTGTTTTTT. V and J are TRBV3-1 and TRBJ1-4; D ambiguous. This CDR3 is 15 amino acids long. V gave up 0 bases and J gave up 7 bases, with 12 bases separating them. The germline CDR1 and CDR2 sequences are LGHDT and YNNKEL (reference sequence).

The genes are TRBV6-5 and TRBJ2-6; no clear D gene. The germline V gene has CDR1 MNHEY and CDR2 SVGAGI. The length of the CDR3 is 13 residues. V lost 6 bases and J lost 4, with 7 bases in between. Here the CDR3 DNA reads TGTGCCAGCAGGCGGCAGGGGGCCAACGTCCTGACTTTC. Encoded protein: CASRRQGANVLTF.

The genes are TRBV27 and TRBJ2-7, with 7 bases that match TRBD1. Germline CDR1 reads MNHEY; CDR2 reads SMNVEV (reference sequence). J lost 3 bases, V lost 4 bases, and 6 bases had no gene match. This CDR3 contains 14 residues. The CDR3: CASSSLGTVYEQYF. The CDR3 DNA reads TGTGCCAGCAGTTCCCTAGGGACAGTCTACGAGCAGTACTTC.

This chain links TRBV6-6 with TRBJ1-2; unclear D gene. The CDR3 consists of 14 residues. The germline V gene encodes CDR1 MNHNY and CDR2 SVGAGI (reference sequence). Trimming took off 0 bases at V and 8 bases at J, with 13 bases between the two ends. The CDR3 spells CASSYSEEGDGYTF. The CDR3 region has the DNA TGTGCCAGCAGTTACTCCGAAGAGGGAGACGGCTACACCTTC.

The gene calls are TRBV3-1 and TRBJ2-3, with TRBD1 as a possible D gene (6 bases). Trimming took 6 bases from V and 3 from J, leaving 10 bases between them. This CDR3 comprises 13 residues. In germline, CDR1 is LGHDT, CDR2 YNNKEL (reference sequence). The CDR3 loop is CASSNRVTDTQYF. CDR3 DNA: TGTGCCAGCAGTAACAGGGTTACAGATACGCAGTATTTT.

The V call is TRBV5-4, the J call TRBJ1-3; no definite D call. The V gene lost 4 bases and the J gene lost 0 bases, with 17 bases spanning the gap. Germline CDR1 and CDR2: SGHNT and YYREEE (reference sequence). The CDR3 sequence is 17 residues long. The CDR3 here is CASSGGGPPGSGNTIYF. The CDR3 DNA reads TGTGCCAGCAGCGGTGGAGGGCCGCCGGGCTCTGGAAACACCATATATTTT.

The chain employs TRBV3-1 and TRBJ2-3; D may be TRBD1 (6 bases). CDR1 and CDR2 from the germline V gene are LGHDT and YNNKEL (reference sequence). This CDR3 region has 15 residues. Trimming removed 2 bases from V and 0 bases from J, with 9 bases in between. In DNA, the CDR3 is TGTGCCAGCAGCCAACAGGGGATCAGCACAGATACGCAGTATTTT. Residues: CASSQQGISTDTQYF.

CDR3 residues: CASSYGTGDQPQHF. CDR3 nucleotide sequence: TGTGCCAGCTCATATGGGACAGGGGATCAGCCCCAGCATTTT. The chain joins TRBV18 to TRBJ1-5; the match to TRBD1 covers 10 bases. V lost 5 bases to trimming and J lost 5 bases; unmatched junction nucleotides: 3. The CDR3 runs 14 residues. Germline V gives CDR1 KGHSH, CDR2 LQKENI.

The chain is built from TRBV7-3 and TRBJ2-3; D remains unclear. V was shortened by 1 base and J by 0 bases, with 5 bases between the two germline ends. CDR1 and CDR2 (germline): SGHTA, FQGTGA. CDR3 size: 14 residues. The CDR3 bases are TGTGCCAGCAGCTTAATCCCTAGCACAGATACGCAGTATTTT. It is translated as CASSLIPSTDTQYF.

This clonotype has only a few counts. The CDR3 sequence: CASSFFRSDTEAFF. The DNA of the CDR3 is TGTGCCAGCAGCTTTTTTCGTTCAGACACTGAAGCTTTCTTT. This chain connects TRBV7-2 to TRBJ1-1; no clear D. The CDR3 spans 14 residues. The V and J ends lost 3 bases and 3 bases respectively, with 11 bases between them. CDR1 and CDR2 (germline): SGHTA, FQGNSA.

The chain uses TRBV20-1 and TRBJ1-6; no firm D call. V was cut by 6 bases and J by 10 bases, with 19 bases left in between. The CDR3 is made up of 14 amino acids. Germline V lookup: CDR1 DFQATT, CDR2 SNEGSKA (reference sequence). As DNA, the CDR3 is TGCAGTGCGAAAAACCGGACCTTCGCCTCACCCCTCCACTTT. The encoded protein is CSAKNRTFASPLHF.

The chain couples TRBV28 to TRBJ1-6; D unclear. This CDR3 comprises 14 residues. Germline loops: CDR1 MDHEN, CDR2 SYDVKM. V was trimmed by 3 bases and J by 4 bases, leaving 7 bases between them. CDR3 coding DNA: TGTGCCAGCAGTTTTAGGCAGTATAATTCACCCCTCCACTTT. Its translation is CASSFRQYNSPLHF.

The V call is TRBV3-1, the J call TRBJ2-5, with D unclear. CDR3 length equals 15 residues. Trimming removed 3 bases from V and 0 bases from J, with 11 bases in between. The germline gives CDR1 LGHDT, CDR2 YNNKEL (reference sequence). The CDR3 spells CASSHNSGYQETQYF. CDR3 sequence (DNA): TGTGCCAGCAGCCACAACTCGGGTTACCAAGAGACCCAGTACTTC.

The CDR3 nucleotides are TGTGCCAGCAGCTTAGATAGAATAAGCTCCTACAATGAGCAGTTCTTC. Its translation is CASSLDRISSYNEQFF. The chain recombines TRBV7-9 with TRBJ2-1; D gene unclear. Per the germline V gene, CDR1 is SEHNR and CDR2 is FQNEAQ (reference sequence). The CDR3 extends over 16 amino acids. Trimming cost V 1 base and J 0 bases, with 10 bases left between them.

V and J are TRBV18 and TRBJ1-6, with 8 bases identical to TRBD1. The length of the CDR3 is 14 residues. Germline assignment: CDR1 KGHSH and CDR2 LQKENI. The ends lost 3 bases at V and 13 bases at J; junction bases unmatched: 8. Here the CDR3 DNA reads TGTGCCAGCTCACCCGCTGGACAGGGCTTCCCCCTCCACTTT. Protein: CASSPAGQGFPLHF.

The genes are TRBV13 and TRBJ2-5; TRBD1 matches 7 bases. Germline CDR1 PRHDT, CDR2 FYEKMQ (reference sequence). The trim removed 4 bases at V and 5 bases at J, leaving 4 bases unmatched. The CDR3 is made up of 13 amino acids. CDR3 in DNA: TGTGCCAGCAGCTCGACAGGGTTGGAGACCCAGTACTTC. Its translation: CASSSTGLETQYF.

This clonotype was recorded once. CDR3 loop: CAWSLGSNYGYTF. CDR3 DNA sequence: TGTGCCTGGAGTCTTGGCTCAAACTATGGCTACACCTTC. The chain has TRBV30 and TRBJ1-2, with D uncertain. CDR3 length: 13 amino acids. Trimming cost V 2 bases and J 2 bases, with 9 bases left between them. CDR1 and CDR2 from the germline V gene are GTSNPN and SVGIG (reference sequence).

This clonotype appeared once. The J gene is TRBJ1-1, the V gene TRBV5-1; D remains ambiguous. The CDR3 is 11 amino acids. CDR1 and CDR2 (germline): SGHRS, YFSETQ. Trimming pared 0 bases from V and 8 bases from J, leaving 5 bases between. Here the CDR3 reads CASSLGPEAFF. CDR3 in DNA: TGCGCCAGCAGCTTGGGCCCAGAAGCTTTCTTT.

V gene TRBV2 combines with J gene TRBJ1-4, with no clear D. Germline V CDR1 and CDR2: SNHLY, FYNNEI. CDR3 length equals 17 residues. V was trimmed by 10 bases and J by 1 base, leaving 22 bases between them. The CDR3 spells CANGMGAAGVTNEKLFF. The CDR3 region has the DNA TGTGCCAACGGGATGGGAGCGGCCGGGGTAACTAATGAAAAACTGTTTTTT.

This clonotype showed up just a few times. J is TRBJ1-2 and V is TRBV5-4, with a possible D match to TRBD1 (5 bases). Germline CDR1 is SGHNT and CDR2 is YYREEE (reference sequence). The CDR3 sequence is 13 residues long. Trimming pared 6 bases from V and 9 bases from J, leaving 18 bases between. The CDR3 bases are TGTGCCAGCACCGGTCAGGGTGGAGAACGCTACACCTTC. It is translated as CASTGQGGERYTF.

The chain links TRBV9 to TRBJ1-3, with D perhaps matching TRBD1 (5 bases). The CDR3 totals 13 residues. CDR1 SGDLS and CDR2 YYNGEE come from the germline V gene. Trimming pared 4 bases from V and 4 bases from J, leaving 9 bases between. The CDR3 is CASSLGEGNTIYF. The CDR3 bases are TGTGCCAGCAGCTTAGGGGAGGGAAACACCATATATTTT.

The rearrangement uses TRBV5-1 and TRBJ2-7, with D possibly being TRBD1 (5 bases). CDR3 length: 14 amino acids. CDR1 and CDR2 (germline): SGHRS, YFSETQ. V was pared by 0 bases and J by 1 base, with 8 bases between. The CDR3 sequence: CASSLDQGSYEQYF. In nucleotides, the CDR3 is TGCGCCAGCAGCTTGGATCAGGGTTCCTACGAGCAGTACTTC.

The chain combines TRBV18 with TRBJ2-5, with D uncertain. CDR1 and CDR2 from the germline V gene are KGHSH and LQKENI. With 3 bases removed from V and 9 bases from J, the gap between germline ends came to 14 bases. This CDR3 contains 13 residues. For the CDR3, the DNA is TGTGCCAGCTCACCGCCCGCCCCAAGGGCCCAGTACTTC. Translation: CASSPPAPRAQYF.